The 19 T cell receptor beta chains reported below all come from one sample, sequenced in a study of tumor-infiltrating lymphocytes in localized non-small cell lung cancer. The assay was immunoSEQ multiplex PCR, and TCRdb's table has in-frame clones only and misses some. Found here are tens of thousands of clones, about two thirds of them singletons; the top ten hold roughly 14%. The sequencing input was lung tumor tissue. Every receptor here comes from a human donor with non-small cell lung cancer.

By sample share, this clone is large. This rearrangement joins TRBV28 to TRBJ2-7; TRBD1 matches at 11 bases. Germline V gene data show CDR1 as MDHEN and CDR2 as SYDVKM. The V and J ends lost 5 bases and 5 bases, in that order; junction bases with no gene match: 8. This CDR3 comprises 15 residues. Here the CDR3 reads CASSLTDRGLDEQYF. The CDR3 DNA reads as TGTGCCAGCAGTCTGACGGACAGGGGGCTCGACGAGCAGTACTTC.

The rearrangement links TRBV7-9 to TRBJ2-3; 7 bases agree with TRBD1. Germline CDR1 is SEHNR and CDR2 is FQNEAQ (reference sequence). The J segment lost 2 bases and the V segment lost 5 bases, leaving 4 bases of the junction unmatched. The CDR3 consists of 14 residues. This CDR3 is CASSQQGLTDTQYF. The CDR3 DNA sequence: TGTGCCAGCAGCCAACAGGGGCTCACAGATACGCAGTATTTT.

The chain uses TRBV18 and TRBJ2-7; D may be TRBD2 (6 bases). The V end was cut by 5 bases, the J end by 7 bases, with 18 bases between. The CDR3 runs to 14 residues. Germline V gene lookup returns CDR1 KGHSH and CDR2 LQKENI. CDR3 DNA sequence: TGTGCCAGCTCAACGGGGGTATATTCCGGGGAGCAGTACTTC. It translates to CASSTGVYSGEQYF.

This clone was detected a few times. This CDR3 is also generated by other DNA sequences in the sample. The rearrangement joins TRBV19 to TRBJ1-4; the D is unclear. V gave up 8 bases and J gave up 0 bases, with 10 bases separating them. This CDR3 region has 14 residues. Germline CDR1 reads LNHDA; CDR2 reads SQIVND (reference sequence). This chain's CDR3 is CASARRATNEKLFF. DNA for the CDR3: TGTGCCAGTGCCCGACGGGCAACTAATGAAAAACTGTTTTTT.

The chain links TRBV9 to TRBJ2-1; TRBD2 aligns across 13 bases. The CDR3 consists of 17 residues. V lost 0 bases to trimming and J lost 8 bases; unmatched junction nucleotides: 8. Germline CDR1 is SGDLS and CDR2 is YYNGEE. In DNA, the CDR3 is TGTGCCAGCAGCGTAGTTGCAACTAGCGGGAGGGCGGATGAGCAGTTCTTC. Translated: CASSVVATSGRADEQFF.

J is TRBJ1-6 and V is TRBV5-1; no clear D gene. CDR1 and CDR2 from the germline V gene are SGHRS and YFSETQ. The CDR3 covers 16 residues. Trimming took 4 bases from V and 7 from J, leaving 18 bases between them. This CDR3 reads CASSLSIGKENSPLHF. CDR3 DNA: TGCGCCAGCAGCCTCTCGATCGGGAAGGAAAATTCACCCCTCCACTTT.

V gene TRBV28 combines with J gene TRBJ1-5; the match to TRBD1 covers 8 bases. This CDR3 contains 15 residues. In germline, CDR1 is MDHEN, CDR2 SYDVKM. V shed 6 bases, J shed 1 base, and the junction held 5 bases outside the gene matches. In DNA, the CDR3 is TGTGCCAGCAGAACACAGGGGGTGAGCAATCAGCCCCAGCATTTT. Protein sequence: CASRTQGVSNQPQHF.

CDR3 loop: CASSFLQGDYGYTF. DNA for the CDR3: TGCGCCAGCAGCTTTTTACAGGGTGACTATGGCTACACCTTC. The rearrangement links TRBV5-1 to TRBJ1-2; possibly TRBD1 for D (6 bases). This CDR3 region has 14 residues. CDR1 and CDR2 (germline): SGHRS, YFSETQ. V lost 2 bases and J lost 3, with 11 bases in between.

This clone appeared a few times. The chain employs TRBV7-6 and TRBJ1-1; D not certain. The V gene lost 1 base and the J gene lost 6 bases, with 9 bases spanning the gap. Germline CDR1 is SGHVS and CDR2 is FNYEAQ. This CDR3 spans 13 amino acids. The CDR3 DNA sequence: TGTGCCAGCAGCTTAGGACCCCGCGCTGAAGCTTTCTTT. Its protein product is CASSLGPRAEAFF.

The chain uses TRBV6-1 and TRBJ2-5; tentatively, D is TRBD1 (6 bases). CDR3 size: 14 residues. Trimming cost V 4 bases and J 5 bases, with 14 bases left between them. Germline CDR1 is MNHNS and CDR2 is SASEGT. The CDR3 region is CASSGRQAQETQYF. Written as DNA, the CDR3 is TGTGCCAGCAGTGGAAGACAGGCCCAGGAGACCCAGTACTTC.

The chain combines TRBV7-2 with TRBJ1-2; a weak D match, TRBD1 (5 bases). V lost 5 bases and J lost 4, with 11 bases in between. Germline CDR1 is SGHTA and CDR2 is FQGNSA. The CDR3 is made up of 13 amino acids. CDR3 DNA sequence: TGTGCCAGCAGCCCTAGGGGACGCTATGGCTACACCTTC. Translated, it gives CASSPRGRYGYTF.

This clone came up a few times. The chain carries TRBV7-2 and TRBJ2-7, with D uncertain. The CDR3 runs to 12 residues. Germline lookup yields CDR1 SGHTA and CDR2 FQGNSA. The V end was cut by 3 bases, the J end by 2 bases, with 5 bases between. As DNA, the CDR3 is TGTGCCAGCAGCTTGACCCCCTACGAGCAGTACTTC. Its translation is CASSLTPYEQYF.

The CDR3 DNA follows: TGTGCCTGGACGACCTCCGGGACAGGGGCATTTACTGGCTACACCTTC. Its translation: CAWTTSGTGAFTGYTF. V gene TRBV30 combines with J gene TRBJ1-2; TRBD1 aligns across 10 bases. The germline V gene encodes CDR1 GTSNPN and CDR2 SVGIG (reference sequence). CDR3 size: 16 residues. J gave up 7 bases and V 4 bases, and 15 bases lay outside the gene matches.

This chain joins TRBV30 and TRBJ1-5; unclear D gene. CDR1 and CDR2 (germline): GTSNPN, SVGIG (reference sequence). Trimming left V 8 bases short and J 8 bases short, with 13 bases between. The length of the CDR3 is 11 residues. The CDR3 reads CALAGVKPQHF. CDR3 nucleotide sequence: TGTGCCCTGGCGGGCGTCAAGCCCCAGCATTTT.

The rearrangement joins TRBV6-6 to TRBJ2-5; tentatively, D is TRBD1 or TRBD2 (5 bases each). Trimming cost V 2 bases and J 5 bases, with 9 bases left between them. The germline V gene encodes CDR1 MNHNY and CDR2 SVGAGI (reference sequence). The CDR3 is 13 amino acids. CDR3 sequence: CASSYVGVETQYF. As DNA, the CDR3 is TGTGCCAGCAGTTACGTGGGGGTCGAGACCCAGTACTTC.

This rearrangement joins TRBV5-4 to TRBJ2-3; no clear D gene. The V end lost 4 bases, the J end lost 3 bases, and 9 bases lay between the germline ends. Germline CDR1 is SGHNT and CDR2 is YYREEE (reference sequence). This CDR3 has 13 residues. CDR3 bases: TGTGCCAGCAGCCCCTTACCAACAGATACGCAGTATTTT. Amino acids: CASSPLPTDTQYF. Looking up the rest from reference TRBV5-4 and TRBJ2-3 gives the full variable domain: ETGVTQSPTHLIKTRGQQVTLRCSSQSGHNTVSWYQQALGQGPQFIFQYYREEENGRGNFPPRFSGLQFPNYSSELNVNALELDDSALYLCASSPLPTDTQYFGPGTRLTVL.

Judged by abundance, this clone is medium-sized. The chain links TRBV6-6 to TRBJ1-4; D remains unclear. Trimming took 4 bases from V and 8 from J, leaving 14 bases between them. From germline, CDR1 is MNHNY and CDR2 SVGAGI (reference sequence). The CDR3 spans 14 residues. CDR3 DNA: TGTGCCAGCAGTTCTGTCGGAATCTCAGAAAAACTGTTTTTT. This gives the protein CASSSVGISEKLFF.

This chain connects TRBV19 to TRBJ2-5; 8 bases agree with TRBD1. Trimming removed 3 bases from V and 6 bases from J; junction bases left unmatched: 12. The CDR3 covers 16 residues. From germline, CDR1 is LNHDA and CDR2 SQIVND (reference sequence). CDR3 sequence: CASSMRGSTGDKTQYF. The CDR3 region has the DNA TGTGCCAGTAGTATGAGGGGATCGACAGGGGATAAGACCCAGTACTTC.

The chain couples TRBV5-6 to TRBJ2-3; tentative D call: TRBD1 (6 bases). This CDR3 is 16 amino acids long. Trimming took 3 bases from V and 2 from J, leaving 16 bases between them. Germline assignment: CDR1 SGHDT and CDR2 YYEEEE. This chain's CDR3 is CASSSYGQFLTDTQYF. DNA of the CDR3: TGTGCCAGCAGCTCTTATGGACAGTTTCTCACAGATACGCAGTATTTT.